This T cell receptor beta chain derives from a study of cytomegalovirus exposure and HLA in healthy donors. This CDR3 contains 16 residues. Deletions cut 7 bases from V and 0 bases from J, with 18 bases between. The V gene's germline CDR1 is LNHDA and CDR2 SQIVND (reference sequence). The PCR had 60 Vbeta and 13 Jbeta primers. The assay was immunoSEQ multiplex PCR, and TCRdb's table has in-frame clones only and misses some. The sample gives around 110,000 clones, 79% of which show up once; 3.5% to 4.5% is in the top ten. These donors, healthy bone marrow donors, were studied. The rearrangement links TRBV19 to TRBJ1-1; maybe TRBD1 (5 bases). This TCR came from a man aged 25-40 years in good health and CMV-seropositive. Sequenced: PBMCs. The CDR3 region has the DNA TGTGCCAGTACCGACCCTACCGACAGCCTGAACACTGAAGCTTTCTTT. As protein: CASTDPTDSLNTEAFF.